The clone carrying this TCR beta chain was detected many times. Antigen specificity is unknown. One entry per CDR3 protein results from TCRdb running MiXCR on the 5' RACE reads. The profile shows more than 200,000 distinct CDR3 sequences, about a sixth of them singletons. These data originate in a study of T-cell memory formation after mild COVID-19. Study summary: Largely, TCR clusters stayed within a single donor.

Study-wide results and caveats: Prior to infection, memory already included some responding clones, suggesting cross-reactive memory joined. Mainly in CM and EM were contracting CD4+ clones; CD8+ were in EMRA. SARS-CoV-2 specificity of second-wave clones peaking day 37 was unconfirmed.

Between the trimmed V and J ends, which lost 4 bases and 4 bases, there was a span of 13 bases. The germline gives CDR1 SGHTA, CDR2 FQGTGA. This CDR3 is built from 15 residues. The chain links TRBV7-3 to TRBJ2-2; no reliable D call. The receptor comes from a man between 18 and 29 years old who had mild COVID-19 (a few samples of this study predate the infection). Cell type and time point are not known. The material sequenced was PBMCs or a T cell subset sorted from them (not recorded which). CDR3 loop: CASSWIKSGTGELFF. The CDR3 region has the DNA TGTGCCAGCAGCTGGATCAAAAGTGGCACCGGGGAGCTGTTTTTT.